The 10 T cell receptor beta chains reported below all come from one sample, sequenced in a study of OX40 agonist ivuxolimab in advanced cancers. Only in-frame clones appear in the TCRdb table, and some are missing; sequencing was by immunoSEQ multiplex PCR. This sample has some 74,000 clones, with 86% found just once. The sample in question was CD4+ or CD8+ T cells sorted from blood, obtained in a trial of the OX40 agonist ivuxolimab. These receptors all come from an adult with an advanced solid tumor such as melanoma, head and neck, liver or kidney cancer.

V is TRBV4-3 and J is TRBJ1-2; no clear D gene. This CDR3 comprises 16 residues. Germline V gene sequence: CDR1 LGHNA, CDR2 YSLEER. Trimming took off 4 bases at V and 1 base at J, with 16 bases between the two ends. CDR3 sequence reads: CASSRAGSGSNYGYTF. For the CDR3, the DNA is TGCGCCAGCAGCCGCGCCGGGTCGGGCAGTAACTATGGCTACACCTTC.

The chain employs TRBV9 and TRBJ2-1; possibly TRBD1 or TRBD2 for D (5 bases each). The CDR3 is made up of 14 amino acids. Trimming stripped 4 bases from V and 5 bases from J, with 13 bases between. CDR1 and CDR2 (germline): SGDLS, YYNGEE. In DNA, the CDR3 is TGTGCCAGCAGCTTCCGGGACGGCGACAATGAGCAGTTCTTC. Protein sequence: CASSFRDGDNEQFF.

The rearrangement joins TRBV7-3 to TRBJ1-1; D is unresolved. Per germline, CDR1 SGHTA and CDR2 FQGTGA. The CDR3 is 13 amino acids. V was pared by 6 bases and J by 2 bases, with 10 bases between. CDR3 DNA sequence: TGTGCCAGCAGAACGACACCAAACACTGAAGCTTTCTTT. Its translation: CASRTTPNTEAFF.

This sequence joins TRBV9 and TRBJ1-2, with a possible D match to TRBD1 (6 bases). The CDR3 runs 15 residues. Trimming removed 2 bases from V and 2 bases from J, with 13 bases in between. Germline V gene data show CDR1 as SGDLS and CDR2 as YYNGEE. The CDR3 region has the DNA TGTGCCAGCAGCGTTGCGGGACACCCGAACTATGGCTACACCTTC. This translates into CASSVAGHPNYGYTF.

The chain carries TRBV19 and TRBJ2-1; the match to TRBD2 covers 10 bases. The V gene's germline CDR1 is LNHDA and CDR2 SQIVND (reference sequence). V lost 1 base, J lost 7 bases, and 13 bases stayed unmatched. CDR3 size: 18 residues. The CDR3 region is CASSIGVLAGARRNEQFF. CDR3 DNA: TGTGCCAGTAGTATAGGGGTGCTAGCGGGGGCTCGGAGGAATGAGCAGTTCTTC.

V usage is TRBV7-9 and J usage is TRBJ1-1; weak D call: TRBD1 (6 bases). In germline, CDR1 is SEHNR, CDR2 FQNEAQ (reference sequence). V lost 3 bases to trimming and J lost 5 bases, with 16 bases between them. The CDR3 contains 15 residues. CDR3 nucleotide sequence: TGTGCCAGCAGCTTGTCCGGTGGGGGGCATACTGAAGCTTTCTTT. As protein: CASSLSGGGHTEAFF.

The CDR3 here is CASSPGQENGYTF. The CDR3 coding sequence is TGTGCCAGTAGTCCGGGACAGGAAAATGGCTACACCTTC. The chain carries TRBV19 and TRBJ1-2; TRBD1 matches at 8 bases. CDR3 length equals 13 residues. The V segment lost 5 bases and the J segment 6 bases; nucleotides outside the gene matches: 5. Germline V gene sequence: CDR1 LNHDA, CDR2 SQIVND (reference sequence).

The CDR3, as DNA: TGTGCCTGGTTGAACAGGGTTTCCTACGAGCAGTACTTC. Protein product: CAWLNRVSYEQYF. This rearrangement joins TRBV30 to TRBJ2-7; possible D gene TRBD1, 6 bases. Trimming took 5 bases from V and 1 from J, leaving 12 bases between them. CDR3 length: 13 residues. CDR1 is GTSNPN and CDR2 is SVGIG in the germline V gene (reference sequence).

The J gene is TRBJ1-3, the V gene TRBV6-5, with D maybe TRBD1 (6 bases). V was shortened by 11 bases and J by 0 bases, with 17 bases between the two germline ends. CDR3 length: 15 amino acids. The germline gives CDR1 MNHEY, CDR2 SVGAGI. The chain's CDR3 is CAGYGTTDSGNTIYF. The CDR3 DNA is TGTGCCGGATACGGGACAACGGACTCTGGAAACACCATATATTTT.

The rearrangement joins TRBV19 to TRBJ2-3; D is unclear. V lost 7 bases, J lost 4 bases, and 12 bases lay in between. The CDR3 totals 13 residues. Germline loops: CDR1 LNHDA, CDR2 SQIVND (reference sequence). The CDR3 loop is CASTRSHPDTQYF. CDR3 DNA: TGTGCCAGTACCAGAAGTCACCCAGATACGCAGTATTTT. Supplemented by reference TRBV19 and TRBJ2-3, the full variable domain reads DGGITQSPKYLFRKEGQNVTLSCEQNLNHDAMYWYRQDPGQGLRLIYYSQIVNDFQKGDIAEGYSVSREKKESFPLTVTSAQKNPTAFYLCASTRSHPDTQYFGPGTRLTVL.